These T cell receptor beta chains were read from a single sample in a study of T-cell memory formation after mild COVID-19. Each CDR3 protein gets one entry after TCRdb re-called the 5' RACE reads with MiXCR. This sample carries fewer than 550,000 distinct CDR3 sequences, around 20% of them seen once, and the ten largest clones take roughly 8.4%. Sequenced input: PBMCs or a T cell subset sorted from them (not recorded which). The source of these receptors is an adult woman who had mild COVID-19 (a few samples of this study predate the infection). Cell type and time point are not known. Both conserved end residues are part of each CDR3. A D gene is named only where the DNA matches it firmly. The size of a clone is reported for some rows only, either as once, few or many, or as a class for expanded clones.

J: TRBJ2-2; D: NA; size: NA; V: TRBV7-7; CDR3: CASSLDLVGELFF; DNA: TGTGCTAGCAGCTTGGACTTGGTCGGGGAGCTGTTTTTT
J: TRBJ2-7; D: NA; size: many; V: TRBV7-2; CDR3: CASSSISYEQYF; DNA: TGTGCCAGCAGCTCGATCTCCTACGAGCAGTACTTC
J: TRBJ1-4; D: NA; size: NA; V: TRBV7-2; CDR3: CASSLGGQWAEKLFF; DNA: TGTGCCAGCAGCTTAGGGGGGCAATGGGCGGAAAAACTGTTTTTT
J: TRBJ2-4; D: NA; size: few; V: TRBV2; CDR3: CASTIPILDSLKNIQYF; DNA: TGTGCCAGCACCATTCCGATACTGGACAGCCTGAAAAACATTCAGTACTTC
J: TRBJ1-1; D: NA; size: once; V: TRBV7-9; CDR3: CASSEVPVRDTEAFF; DNA: TGTGCCAGCAGCGAGGTGCCAGTGCGGGACACTGAAGCTTTCTTT
J: TRBJ2-4; D: NA; size: few; V: TRBV7-6; CDR3: CASSPQTPGDVAKNIQYF; DNA: TGTGCCAGCAGCCCCCAGACTCCGGGAGACGTAGCCAAAAACATTCAGTACTTC
J: TRBJ2-3; D: NA; size: few; V: TRBV7-9; CDR3: CASSLVLPDTQYF; DNA: TGTGCCAGCAGCTTAGTTCTTCCAGATACGCAGTATTTT
J: TRBJ2-7; D: NA; size: few; V: TRBV7-9; CDR3: CASSPVSANEQYF; DNA: TGTGCCAGCAGCCCCGTTTCTGCGAACGAGCAGTACTTC
J: TRBJ1-2; D: TRBD1; size: NA; V: TRBV5-1; CDR3: CASGSGGEDGYTF; DNA: TGCGCCAGCGGATCAGGGGGCGAGGATGGCTACACCTTC
J: TRBJ1-5; D: NA; size: NA; V: TRBV12-3/TRBV12-4; CDR3: CASSLAAGNNQPQHF; DNA: TGTGCCAGCAGTTTAGCGGCAGGCAACAATCAGCCCCAGCATTTT
J: TRBJ1-2; D: TRBD1; size: NA; V: TRBV12-3/TRBV12-4; CDR3: CASRGTGETPGGGYTF; DNA: TGTGCCAGCAGAGGGACAGGTGAAACCCCTGGTGGTGGCTACACCTTC
J: TRBJ2-7; D: TRBD2; size: few; V: TRBV20-1; CDR3: CSARVYGGVILGYEQYF; DNA: TGCAGTGCTAGAGTTTACGGGGGGGTAATATTAGGGTACGAGCAGTACTTC
J: TRBJ2-7; D: TRBD1; size: few; V: TRBV28; CDR3: CASSLLTGREQYF; DNA: TGTGCCAGCAGTTTATTGACAGGGCGCGAGCAGTACTTC
J: TRBJ2-2; D: TRBD2; size: few; V: TRBV7-8; CDR3: CASSFRTSGQNTGELFF; DNA: TGTGCCAGCAGCTTCCGGACTAGCGGGCAGAACACCGGGGAGCTGTTTTTT
J: TRBJ1-2; D: NA; size: NA; V: TRBV6-6; CDR3: CASSLGQDGYTF; DNA: TGTGCCAGCAGTCTCGGACAAGATGGCTACACCTTC
J: TRBJ2-5; D: NA; size: few; V: TRBV18; CDR3: CASSPSGGSETQYF; DNA: TGTGCCAGCTCACCGTCTGGGGGTTCAGAGACCCAGTACTTC
J: TRBJ2-1; D: TRBD2; size: few; V: TRBV7-2; CDR3: CASRQSGGLYNEQFF; DNA: TGTGCCAGCAGACAAAGCGGGGGGCTCTACAATGAGCAGTTCTTC
J: TRBJ1-5; D: NA; size: many; V: TRBV12-3/TRBV12-4; CDR3: CASSPDGSNQPQHF; DNA: TGTGCCAGCAGTCCCGACGGTAGCAATCAGCCCCAGCATTTT
J: TRBJ1-3; D: TRBD1; size: NA; V: TRBV19; CDR3: CASSTTGTGHSGNTIYF; DNA: TGTGCCAGTAGTACCACCGGGACAGGGCACTCTGGAAACACCATATATTTT
J: TRBJ2-1; D: TRBD2; size: many; V: TRBV15; CDR3: CATSIGLAGGDNEQFF; DNA: TGTGCCACCAGTATTGGACTAGCGGGAGGGGACAATGAGCAGTTCTTC
J: TRBJ2-6; D: TRBD1; size: few; V: TRBV10-3; CDR3: CAISPGQGISGANVLTF; DNA: TGTGCCATCAGCCCGGGACAGGGTATCTCTGGGGCCAACGTCCTGACTTTC
J: TRBJ1-3; D: NA; size: NA; V: TRBV21-1; CDR3: CASSKGGLISGNTIYF; DNA: TGTGCCAGCAGCAAAGGGGGACTGATCTCTGGAAACACCATATATTTT
J: TRBJ2-4; D: TRBD1; size: few; V: TRBV12-3/TRBV12-4; CDR3: CASSISGQVMKYF; DNA: TGTGCCAGCAGTATATCAGGACAGGTTATGAAGTACTTC
J: TRBJ1-5; D: NA; size: few; V: TRBV7-8; CDR3: CASSLTVTYSNQPQHF; DNA: TGTGCCAGCAGCTTGACAGTTACCTATAGCAATCAGCCCCAGCATTTT
J: TRBJ2-1; D: NA; size: NA; V: TRBV9; CDR3: CASSVGGGIEQFF; DNA: TGTGCCAGCAGCGTAGGAGGGGGGATTGAGCAGTTCTTC
J: TRBJ1-6; D: TRBD1; size: few; V: TRBV9; CDR3: CASSVGDRNSPLHF; DNA: TGTGCCAGCAGCGTAGGGGACAGGAATTCACCCCTCCACTTT
J: TRBJ2-7; D: NA; size: few; V: TRBV18; CDR3: CATTEALRSHPHF; DNA: TGTGCCACCACGGAGGCCTTGAGAAGCCATCCCCACTTC
J: TRBJ1-4; D: TRBD1; size: once; V: TRBV6-5; CDR3: CASSYRQGGGKLFF; DNA: TGTGCCAGCAGTTACCGGCAGGGGGGTGGAAAACTGTTTTTT
J: TRBJ2-1; D: NA; size: NA; V: TRBV11-2; CDR3: CASSLGAGIVSYNEQFF; DNA: TGTGCCAGCAGCTTAGGGGCTGGGATCGTCTCCTACAATGAGCAGTTCTTC
J: TRBJ1-2; D: TRBD1; size: NA; V: TRBV5-1; CDR3: CASSPGQNPGYGYTF; DNA: TGCGCCAGCAGCCCGGGACAGAACCCCGGCTATGGCTACACCTTC
J: TRBJ1-1; D: NA; size: many; V: TRBV5-1; CDR3: CASSLAFGDTEAFF; DNA: TGCGCCAGCAGCTTGGCGTTCGGGGACACTGAAGCTTTCTTT
J: TRBJ2-5; D: NA; size: NA; V: TRBV7-3; CDR3: CASSLMSRGTETQYF; DNA: TGTGCCAGCAGCTTAATGTCGCGCGGGACAGAGACCCAGTACTTC
J: TRBJ2-5; D: NA; size: NA; V: TRBV7-9; CDR3: CASSLVLRNQETQYF; DNA: TGTGCCAGCAGCTTAGTTTTGCGGAACCAAGAGACCCAGTACTTC
J: TRBJ1-1; D: NA; size: few; V: TRBV5-5; CDR3: CASSLLVENTEALF; DNA: TGTGCCAGCAGCTTGTTGGTAGAGAACACTGAAGCTTTATTT
J: TRBJ1-4; D: TRBD1; size: few; V: TRBV7-8; CDR3: CASSLGDRRRNEKLFF; DNA: TGTGCCAGCAGCTTGGGGGACAGGCGACGTAATGAAAAACTGTTTTTT
J: TRBJ2-1; D: TRBD2; size: few; V: TRBV3-1; CDR3: CASSQDVQRGGHEQFF; DNA: TGTGCCAGCAGCCAAGATGTCCAGCGGGGGGGACATGAGCAGTTCTTC
J: TRBJ2-1; D: NA; size: NA; V: TRBV12-3/TRBV12-4; CDR3: CASSLALRLDEYNEQFF; DNA: TGTGCCAGCAGTTTAGCGCTCCGGCTGGACGAGTACAATGAGCAGTTCTTC
J: TRBJ2-7; D: NA; size: few; V: TRBV7-8; CDR3: CASSLGAGYYEQYF; DNA: TGTGCCAGCAGCTTAGGGGCGGGATACTACGAGCAGTACTTC
J: TRBJ1-1; D: NA; size: NA; V: TRBV29-1; CDR3: CSVESLSVELVF; DNA: TGCAGCGTTGAATCACTTTCGGTAGAGCTGGTCTTT
J: TRBJ2-5; D: TRBD2; size: many; V: TRBV5-1; CDR3: CASSRARGDRETQYF; DNA: TGCGCCAGCAGCCGCGCCCGGGGGGATCGAGAGACCCAGTACTTC
J: TRBJ2-7; D: NA; size: NA; V: TRBV29-1; CDR3: CSVLNLGEQYF; DNA: TGCAGCGTCCTAAACCTTGGGGAGCAGTACTTC
J: TRBJ1-3; D: NA; size: few; V: TRBV7-9; CDR3: CASSPWTSNSGNTIYF; DNA: TGTGCCAGCAGCCCCTGGACGTCGAACTCTGGAAACACCATATATTTT
J: TRBJ2-7; D: TRBD1; size: few; V: TRBV7-9; CDR3: CASSLAAGTAYEQYF; DNA: TGTGCCAGCAGCTTAGCGGCCGGGACAGCCTACGAGCAGTACTTC
J: TRBJ2-3; D: NA; size: few; V: TRBV9; CDR3: CASSVGRFTDTQYF; DNA: TGTGCCAGCAGCGTGGGCCGATTCACAGATACGCAGTATTTT
J: TRBJ2-7; D: NA; size: few; V: TRBV11-2; CDR3: CASSFQLTQYF; DNA: TGTGCCAGCAGCTTCCAGCTGACTCAGTACTTC
J: TRBJ2-3; D: NA; size: NA; V: TRBV20-1; CDR3: CSARPRELGTDTQYF; DNA: TGCAGTGCTAGGCCCAGGGAACTTGGCACAGATACGCAGTATTTT
J: TRBJ1-2; D: TRBD1; size: NA; V: TRBV20-1; CDR3: CSASRQGAGGYTF; DNA: TGCAGTGCTAGCCGACAGGGTGCGGGTGGCTACACCTTC
J: TRBJ2-5; D: NA; size: NA; V: TRBV7-2; CDR3: CASSSIETQYF; DNA: TGTGCCAGCAGCTCTATAGAGACCCAGTACTTC
J: TRBJ2-2; D: TRBD2; size: few; V: TRBV7-2; CDR3: CASRTSGVNTGELFF; DNA: TGTGCCAGCAGGACTAGCGGGGTTAACACCGGGGAGCTGTTTTTT
J: TRBJ2-7; D: TRBD2; size: NA; V: TRBV6-2/TRBV6-3; CDR3: CASKTTSGTYEQYF; DNA: TGTGCCAGCAAAACCACTAGCGGGACCTACGAGCAGTACTTC
J: TRBJ2-1; D: TRBD1; size: NA; V: TRBV7-8; CDR3: CAIESRDRANEQFF; DNA: TGTGCCATCGAATCGCGGGACAGGGCCAATGAGCAGTTCTTC
J: TRBJ1-6; D: TRBD1; size: many; V: TRBV30; CDR3: CAWRGDSYYNSPLHF; DNA: TGTGCCTGGAGAGGGGACAGTTATTATAATTCACCCCTCCACTTT